This T cell receptor (beta chain) was captured by sequencing in a study of CD8 T cells in ankylosing spondylitis. Regarding the study as a whole: There were earlier reports of some motif variants in reactive arthritis synovial fluid and blood. Several highly homologous variants formed a TCR beta motif that appeared characteristic of ankylosing spondylitis blood.

About this clonotype itself: What it recognizes is unknown.

The CDR3 totals 16 residues. Germline V gene lookup returns CDR1 SGHTA and CDR2 FQGNSA. Trimming shortened V by 1 base and J by 2 bases, and 9 bases separated the two germline ends. MiXCR was run by TCRdb on the 5' RACE reads, yielding one entry per CDR3 protein. The table records some 130,000 distinct CDR3 sequences, 7.3% of them present only once. Input material: blood, either unsorted or a sorted T cell fraction (not recorded which). This TCR was sampled from a female donor with ankylosing spondylitis or in good health (not recorded which). The V call is TRBV7-2, the J call TRBJ1-6; maybe TRBD1 (6 bases). The CDR3 loop is CASSLVGGAYNSPLHF. The CDR3 coding sequence is TGTGCCAGCAGCTTAGTGGGGGGCGCCTATAATTCACCCCTCCACTTT.